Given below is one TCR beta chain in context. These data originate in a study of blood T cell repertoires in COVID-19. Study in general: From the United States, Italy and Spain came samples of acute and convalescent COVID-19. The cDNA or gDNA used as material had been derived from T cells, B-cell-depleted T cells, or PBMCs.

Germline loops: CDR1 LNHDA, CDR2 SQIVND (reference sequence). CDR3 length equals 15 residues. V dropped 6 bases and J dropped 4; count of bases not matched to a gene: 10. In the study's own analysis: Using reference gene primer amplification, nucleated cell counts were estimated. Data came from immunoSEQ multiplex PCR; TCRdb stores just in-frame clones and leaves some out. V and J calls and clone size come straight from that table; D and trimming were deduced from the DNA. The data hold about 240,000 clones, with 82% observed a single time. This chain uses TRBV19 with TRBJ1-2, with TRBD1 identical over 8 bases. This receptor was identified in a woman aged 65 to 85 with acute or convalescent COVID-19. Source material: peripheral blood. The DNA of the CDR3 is TGTGCCAGTAGCACACGAGGACAGGGATTCTATGGCTACACCTTC. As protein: CASSTRGQGFYGYTF.